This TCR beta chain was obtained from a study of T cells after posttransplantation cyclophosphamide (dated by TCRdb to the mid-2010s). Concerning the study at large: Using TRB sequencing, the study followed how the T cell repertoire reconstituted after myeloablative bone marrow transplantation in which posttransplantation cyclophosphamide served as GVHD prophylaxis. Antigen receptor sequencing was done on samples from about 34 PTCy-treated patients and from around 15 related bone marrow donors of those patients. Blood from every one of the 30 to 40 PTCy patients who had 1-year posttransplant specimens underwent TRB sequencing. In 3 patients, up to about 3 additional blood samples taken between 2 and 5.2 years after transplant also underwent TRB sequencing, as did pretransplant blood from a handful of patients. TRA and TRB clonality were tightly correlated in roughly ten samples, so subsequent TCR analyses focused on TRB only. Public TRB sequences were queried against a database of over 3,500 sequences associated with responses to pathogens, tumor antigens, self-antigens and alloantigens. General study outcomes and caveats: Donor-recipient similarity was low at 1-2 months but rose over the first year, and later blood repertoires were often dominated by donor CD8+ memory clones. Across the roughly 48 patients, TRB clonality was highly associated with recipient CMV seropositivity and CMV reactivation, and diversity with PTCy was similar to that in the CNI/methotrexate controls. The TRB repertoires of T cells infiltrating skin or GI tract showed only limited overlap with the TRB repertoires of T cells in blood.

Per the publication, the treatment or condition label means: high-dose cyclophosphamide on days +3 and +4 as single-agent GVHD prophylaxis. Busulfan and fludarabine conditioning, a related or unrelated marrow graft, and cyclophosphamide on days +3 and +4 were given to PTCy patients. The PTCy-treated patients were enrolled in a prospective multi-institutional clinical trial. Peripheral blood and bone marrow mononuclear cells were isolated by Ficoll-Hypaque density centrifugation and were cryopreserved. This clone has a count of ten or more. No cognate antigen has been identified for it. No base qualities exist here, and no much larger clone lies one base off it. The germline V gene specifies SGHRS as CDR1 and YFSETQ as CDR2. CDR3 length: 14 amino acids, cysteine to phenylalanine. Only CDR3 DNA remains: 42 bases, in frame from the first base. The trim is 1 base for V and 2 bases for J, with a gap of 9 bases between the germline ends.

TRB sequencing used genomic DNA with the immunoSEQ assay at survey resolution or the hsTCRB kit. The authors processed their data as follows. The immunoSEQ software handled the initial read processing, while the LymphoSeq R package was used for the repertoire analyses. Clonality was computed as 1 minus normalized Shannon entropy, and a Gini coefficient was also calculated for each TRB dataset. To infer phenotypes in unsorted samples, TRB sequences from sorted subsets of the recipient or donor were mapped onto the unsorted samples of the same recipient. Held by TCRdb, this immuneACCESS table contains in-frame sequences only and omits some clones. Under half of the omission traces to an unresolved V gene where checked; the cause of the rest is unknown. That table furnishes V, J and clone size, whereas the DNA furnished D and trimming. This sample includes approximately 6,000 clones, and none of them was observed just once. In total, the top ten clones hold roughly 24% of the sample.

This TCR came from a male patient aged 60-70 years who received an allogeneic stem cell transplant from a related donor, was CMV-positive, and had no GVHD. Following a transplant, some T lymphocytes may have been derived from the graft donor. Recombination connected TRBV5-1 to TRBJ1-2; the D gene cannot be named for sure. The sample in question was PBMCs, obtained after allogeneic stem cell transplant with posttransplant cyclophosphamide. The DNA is TGCGCCAGCAGCTTGCTTACAGAGAACTATGGCTACACCTTC. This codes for CASSLLTENYGYTF. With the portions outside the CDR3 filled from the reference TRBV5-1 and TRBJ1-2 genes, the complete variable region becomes KAGVTQTPRYLIKTRGQQVTLSCSPISGHRSVSWYQQTPGQGLQFLFEYFSETQRNKGNFPGRFSGRQFSNSRSEMNVSTLELGDSALYLCASSLLTENYGYTFGSGTRLTVV.